A selection of T cell receptor beta chains follows, all from one sample in a study of beta chain features in type 1 diabetes. Some clones are missing from TCRdb's copy, which holds only in-frame ones; the method was immunoSEQ multiplex PCR. The profile covers a few hundred thousand clones, with roughly 15% appearing a single time and about 0.019% taken by the ten largest. Sequenced sample: naive CD4+ T cells from blood. The receptor source for this set is a woman aged 18-29 years in good health. Both conserved end residues are part of each CDR3. The D gene is left open where the match is weak. Clone sizes are given selectively: once, few, many, or a class where the clone is expanded.

v_gene: TRBV4-3; d_gene: TRBD1; j_gene: TRBJ1-3; abundance: NA; CDR3aa: CASSQAGTDGNTIYF; CDR3nt: TGCGCCAGCAGCCAAGCCGGGACAGATGGAAACACCATATATTTT
v_gene: TRBV7-9; d_gene: TRBD1; j_gene: TRBJ2-7; abundance: few; CDR3aa: CASTRRDRIYEQYF; CDR3nt: TGTGCCAGCACCCGCCGGGACAGGATCTACGAGCAGTACTTC
v_gene: TRBV18; d_gene: TRBD1; j_gene: TRBJ2-7; abundance: NA; CDR3aa: CASSPGSRRDRSTYEQYF; CDR3nt: TGTGCCAGCTCACCAGGGTCTAGGAGGGACAGGAGCACCTACGAGCAGTACTTC
v_gene: TRBV28; d_gene: TRBD1; j_gene: TRBJ1-2; abundance: NA; CDR3aa: CASSSGQGNYGYTF; CDR3nt: TGTGCCAGCAGTTCGGGACAGGGGAATTATGGCTACACCTTC
v_gene: TRBV28; d_gene: TRBD1; j_gene: TRBJ2-7; abundance: NA; CDR3aa: CASTPRTGPPSYEQYF; CDR3nt: TGTGCCAGCACTCCCCGGACAGGGCCACCCTCCTACGAGCAGTACTTC
v_gene: TRBV25-1; d_gene: TRBD1; j_gene: TRBJ2-5; abundance: NA; CDR3aa: CASSDPRGTAYQETQYF; CDR3nt: TGTGCCAGCAGTGACCCCCGAGGGACAGCGTACCAAGAGACCCAGTACTTC
v_gene: TRBV28; d_gene: NA; j_gene: TRBJ2-2; abundance: few; CDR3aa: CASSSPFGVRTGELFF; CDR3nt: TGTGCCAGCAGTTCCCCCTTCGGGGTCCGCACCGGGGAGCTGTTTTTT
v_gene: TRBV7-2; d_gene: TRBD2; j_gene: TRBJ2-7; abundance: NA; CDR3aa: CASSLDWTSVAYEQYF; CDR3nt: TGTGCCAGCAGCTTAGATTGGACTAGCGTGGCCTACGAGCAGTACTTC
v_gene: TRBV28; d_gene: TRBD2; j_gene: TRBJ2-1; abundance: few; CDR3aa: CASSLRERLFF; CDR3nt: TGTGCCAGCAGTTTGCGGGAGAGGCTGTTCTTC
v_gene: TRBV18; d_gene: TRBD1; j_gene: TRBJ2-5; abundance: few; CDR3aa: CASSPLSGQGTGETQYF; CDR3nt: TGTGCCAGCTCACCTCTCTCGGGACAGGGGACAGGGGAGACCCAGTACTTC
v_gene: TRBV7-9; d_gene: TRBD2; j_gene: TRBJ2-1; abundance: NA; CDR3aa: CASSLGSLAVNEQFF; CDR3nt: TGTGCCAGCAGCTTAGGGTCTCTAGCGGTGAATGAGCAGTTCTTC
v_gene: TRBV30; d_gene: TRBD1; j_gene: TRBJ2-3; abundance: NA; CDR3aa: CAWSVTGGFTDTQYF; CDR3nt: TGTGCCTGGAGTGTGACAGGGGGTTTCACAGATACGCAGTATTTT
v_gene: TRBV30; d_gene: NA; j_gene: TRBJ2-6; abundance: NA; CDR3aa: CAWSGRFFPSGANVLTF; CDR3nt: TGTGCCTGGAGTGGCAGGTTCTTTCCCTCTGGGGCCAACGTCCTGACTTTC
v_gene: TRBV28; d_gene: TRBD2; j_gene: TRBJ2-1; abundance: few; CDR3aa: CASSLGRGTRGNEQFF; CDR3nt: TGTGCCAGCAGTTTAGGCCGGGGGACTAGGGGTAATGAGCAGTTCTTC
v_gene: TRBV28; d_gene: NA; j_gene: TRBJ2-3; abundance: few; CDR3aa: CASSLLVTTQYF; CDR3nt: TGTGCCAGCAGTTTATTAGTAACTACGCAGTATTTT
v_gene: TRBV6-5; d_gene: NA; j_gene: TRBJ2-3; abundance: NA; CDR3aa: CASSYAGLDTQYF; CDR3nt: TGTGCCAGCAGTTACGCGGGACTTGATACGCAGTATTTT
v_gene: TRBV4-3; d_gene: TRBD1; j_gene: TRBJ2-1; abundance: NA; CDR3aa: CASSHDRTGASYNEQFF; CDR3nt: TGCGCCAGCAGCCATGACAGGACAGGGGCTTCCTACAATGAGCAGTTCTTC
v_gene: TRBV9; d_gene: TRBD2; j_gene: TRBJ2-1; abundance: NA; CDR3aa: CASSAPGLAVNEQFF; CDR3nt: TGTGCCAGCAGCGCGCCGGGACTAGCGGTGAATGAGCAGTTCTTC
v_gene: TRBV6-5; d_gene: TRBD2; j_gene: TRBJ2-5; abundance: NA; CDR3aa: CASSYPTGGQETQYF; CDR3nt: TGTGCCAGCAGTTACCCGACGGGGGGGCAAGAGACCCAGTACTTC
v_gene: TRBV7-9; d_gene: NA; j_gene: TRBJ1-2; abundance: NA; CDR3aa: CASSLVLAGGGYGYTF; CDR3nt: TGTGCCAGCAGCTTAGTACTGGCGGGGGGCGGCTATGGCTACACCTTC
v_gene: TRBV25-1; d_gene: NA; j_gene: TRBJ2-1; abundance: few; CDR3aa: CASSDLVDLGWERSQFF; CDR3nt: TGTGCCAGCAGTGATTTAGTAGACTTGGGCTGGGAGCGGTCCCAGTTCTTC
v_gene: TRBV9; d_gene: NA; j_gene: TRBJ1-2; abundance: NA; CDR3aa: CASTRYEGGAGYTF; CDR3nt: TGTGCCAGCACCCGGTACGAAGGAGGCGCTGGCTACACCTTC
v_gene: TRBV5-1; d_gene: NA; j_gene: TRBJ2-5; abundance: few; CDR3aa: CASSLQAAQETQYF; CDR3nt: TGCGCCAGCAGCTTGCAGGCAGCTCAAGAGACCCAGTACTTC
v_gene: TRBV15; d_gene: NA; j_gene: TRBJ1-1; abundance: NA; CDR3aa: CATSSAYRENTEAFF; CDR3nt: TGTGCCACCAGCAGTGCGTACAGGGAGAACACTGAAGCTTTCTTT
v_gene: TRBV14; d_gene: NA; j_gene: TRBJ2-7; abundance: NA; CDR3aa: CASSPLPIGAYEQYF; CDR3nt: TGTGCCAGCAGCCCACTGCCTATAGGGGCCTACGAGCAGTACTTC
v_gene: TRBV30; d_gene: TRBD2; j_gene: TRBJ2-7; abundance: NA; CDR3aa: CAWRGGTSGRNYEQYF; CDR3nt: TGTGCCTGGAGAGGCGGGACTAGCGGGAGGAACTACGAGCAGTACTTC
v_gene: TRBV28; d_gene: NA; j_gene: TRBJ2-4; abundance: few; CDR3aa: CASSPPPGNIQYF; CDR3nt: TGTGCCAGCAGCCCACCCCCAGGGAACATTCAGTACTTC
v_gene: TRBV30; d_gene: NA; j_gene: TRBJ2-7; abundance: NA; CDR3aa: CARSEGYEQYF; CDR3nt: TGTGCCCGATCAGAGGGCTACGAGCAGTACTTC
v_gene: TRBV29-1; d_gene: TRBD1; j_gene: TRBJ2-3; abundance: few; CDR3aa: CSAWTGITDTQYF; CDR3nt: TGCAGCGCCTGGACAGGGATCACAGATACGCAGTATTTT
v_gene: TRBV30; d_gene: TRBD1; j_gene: TRBJ2-7; abundance: few; CDR3aa: CAAQTGGFRYEQYF; CDR3nt: TGTGCCGCGCAGACAGGGGGCTTTAGGTACGAGCAGTACTTC
v_gene: TRBV29-1; d_gene: TRBD1; j_gene: TRBJ1-2; abundance: NA; CDR3aa: CSVYRGYGYTF; CDR3nt: TGCAGCGTTTACAGGGGCTATGGCTACACCTTC
v_gene: TRBV30; d_gene: NA; j_gene: TRBJ1-1; abundance: NA; CDR3aa: CASQKSLNTEAFF; CDR3nt: TGTGCTTCCCAGAAATCGCTGAACACTGAAGCTTTCTTT
v_gene: TRBV19; d_gene: NA; j_gene: TRBJ1-5; abundance: NA; CDR3aa: CATSAQGSNQPQHF; CDR3nt: TGTGCCACCAGCGCGCAGGGATCCAATCAGCCCCAGCATTTT
v_gene: TRBV29-1; d_gene: TRBD1; j_gene: TRBJ2-5; abundance: NA; CDR3aa: CSVEAPGQGETQYF; CDR3nt: TGCAGCGTTGAAGCCCCGGGACAGGGAGAGACCCAGTACTTC
v_gene: TRBV28; d_gene: TRBD1; j_gene: TRBJ2-7; abundance: NA; CDR3aa: CASSLSSRGTGREQYF; CDR3nt: TGTGCCAGCAGTTTAAGCAGCCGCGGGACAGGGCGCGAGCAGTACTTC
v_gene: TRBV7-8; d_gene: NA; j_gene: TRBJ2-7; abundance: NA; CDR3aa: CASSLDLRYEQYF; CDR3nt: TGTGCCAGCAGCTTAGATCTACGGTACGAGCAGTACTTC
v_gene: TRBV15; d_gene: TRBD2; j_gene: TRBJ2-3; abundance: NA; CDR3aa: CATSPDRRTSGTDTQYF; CDR3nt: TGTGCCACCAGCCCCGACCGAAGGACTAGCGGCACAGATACGCAGTATTTT
v_gene: TRBV7-2; d_gene: NA; j_gene: TRBJ2-7; abundance: few; CDR3aa: CASSLSQGAAYEQYF; CDR3nt: TGTGCCAGCAGCTTATCCCAAGGAGCTGCCTACGAGCAGTACTTC
v_gene: TRBV12-5; d_gene: NA; j_gene: TRBJ1-5; abundance: few; CDR3aa: CASGPGEHQPQHF; CDR3nt: TGTGCTAGTGGTCCAGGGGAGCATCAGCCCCAGCATTTT
v_gene: TRBV29-1; d_gene: TRBD2; j_gene: TRBJ2-1; abundance: NA; CDR3aa: CSVGQPGTSNEQFF; CDR3nt: TGCAGCGTTGGACAACCGGGGACTAGCAATGAGCAGTTCTTC
v_gene: TRBV28; d_gene: TRBD2; j_gene: TRBJ2-7; abundance: few; CDR3aa: CATSSGRLSYEQYF; CDR3nt: TGTGCCACGAGTAGCGGGAGGCTATCCTACGAGCAGTACTTC
v_gene: TRBV5-1; d_gene: NA; j_gene: TRBJ1-5; abundance: few; CDR3aa: CASSSDSYNQPQHF; CDR3nt: TGCGCCAGCAGCTCGGACAGTTACAATCAGCCCCAGCATTTT
v_gene: TRBV4-3; d_gene: NA; j_gene: TRBJ2-1; abundance: NA; CDR3aa: CASSQEPGNNEQFF; CDR3nt: TGCGCCAGCAGCCAAGAACCGGGGAACAATGAGCAGTTCTTC
v_gene: TRBV10-2; d_gene: NA; j_gene: TRBJ1-2; abundance: NA; CDR3aa: CASSEIGRTNYGYTF; CDR3nt: TGCGCCAGCAGTGAGATAGGGAGGACAAACTATGGCTACACCTTC
v_gene: TRBV7-9; d_gene: TRBD1; j_gene: TRBJ2-3; abundance: NA; CDR3aa: CASSFDRARDTQYF; CDR3nt: TGTGCCAGCAGCTTCGACAGGGCGCGGGATACGCAGTATTTT
v_gene: TRBV28; d_gene: NA; j_gene: TRBJ2-7; abundance: NA; CDR3aa: CASSLTTPYEQYF; CDR3nt: TGTGCCAGCAGTTTAACTACACCCTACGAGCAGTACTTC
v_gene: TRBV7-2; d_gene: NA; j_gene: TRBJ1-5; abundance: NA; CDR3aa: CASSFGRVNQPQHF; CDR3nt: TGTGCCAGCAGCTTTGGGAGGGTAAATCAGCCCCAGCATTTT
v_gene: TRBV30; d_gene: TRBD1; j_gene: TRBJ1-5; abundance: NA; CDR3aa: CAWSTGTGNTQPQHF; CDR3nt: TGTGCCTGGAGTACCGGGACAGGTAATACTCAGCCCCAGCATTTT
v_gene: TRBV15; d_gene: TRBD2; j_gene: TRBJ2-1; abundance: few; CDR3aa: CATSRDRGTSYYNEQFF; CDR3nt: TGTGCCACCAGCAGAGATCGAGGGACTAGCTACTACAATGAGCAGTTCTTC